Below are 5 T cell receptor beta chains sequenced from a single sample in a study of CD8 T cells in ankylosing spondylitis. TCRdb reanalysed the 5' RACE reads using MiXCR and keeps one entry per CDR3 protein. The repertoire holds some 240,000 distinct CDR3 sequences, with roughly 8.6% as singletons. Specimen: blood, either unsorted or a sorted T cell fraction (not recorded which). The receptors come from a male donor with ankylosing spondylitis or in good health (not recorded which).

This clonotype has a handful of counts. This sequence joins TRBV19 and TRBJ1-1; weak D call: TRBD1 (5 bases). This CDR3 spans 13 amino acids. Per germline, CDR1 LNHDA and CDR2 SQIVND (reference sequence). V shed 8 bases and J shed 4 bases, with 14 bases lying between them. The CDR3 bases are TGTGCCAGTCGCGGGCCAGGGAGCACTGAAGCTTTCTTT. It yields the protein CASRGPGSTEAFF.

The DNA for the CDR3 is TGCGCCAGCAGTCCTGGGGCCGGACAGGCCTACGAGCAGTACTTC. Protein product: CASSPGAGQAYEQYF. J is TRBJ2-7 and V is TRBV4-3, with 7 bases aligning to TRBD1. Trimming at V came to 6 bases and at J to 2 bases, leaving 10 bases not matched to a gene. Per germline, CDR1 LGHNA and CDR2 YSLEER. The CDR3 spans 15 residues.

In this sample, this clonotype turned up many times. CDR3 region: CASSHRTGDGYTF. The CDR3 coding sequence is TGCGCCAGCAGCCATAGGACAGGGGATGGCTACACCTTC. This chain uses TRBV4-3 with TRBJ1-2, with 9 bases lining up with TRBD1. Germline CDR1 reads LGHNA; CDR2 reads YSLEER. CDR3 length: 13 residues. The V gene end was trimmed by 3 bases and the J gene end by 6 bases; junction bases not matched to a gene: 2.

The V and J genes are TRBV6-1 and TRBJ2-1; 7 bases align to TRBD1. This CDR3 has 16 residues. V dropped 6 bases and J dropped 3; count of bases not matched to a gene: 11. Germline V gives CDR1 MNHNS, CDR2 SASEGT. The CDR3 loop reads CASRGSDRAFYNEQFF. In nucleotides, the CDR3 is TGTGCCAGCAGGGGATCCGACAGGGCCTTCTACAATGAGCAGTTCTTC.

This clonotype was observed a handful of times. Because the CDR3 is missing its conserved closing phenylalanine or tryptophan, this is likely a read error. V gene TRBV25-1 combines with J gene TRBJ1-3, with a possible D match to TRBD1 (5 bases). V was shortened by 4 bases and J by 4 bases, with 11 bases between the two germline ends. The CDR3 sequence is 14 residues long. In germline, CDR1 is MGHDK, CDR2 SYGVNS. In nucleotides, the CDR3 is TGTGCCAGCAGTGGCCGGGGGTCGGGAAACACCATATATTCT. Its protein product is CASSGRGSGNTIYS.